The following is a TCR beta chain sequence with its context. Its antigen specificity is not known. The sample holds no much larger clone one base away, and base qualities are not on file. Libraries were made using the immunoSEQ multiplex PCR assay. A mixture of 60 forward primers for TCR Vbeta segments and 13 reverse primers for TCR Jbeta segments was used in the multiplex PCR. Amplification of the CDR3 region of rearranged TCR beta genes was performed with a multiplex PCR assay on genomic DNA. On the Illumina HiSeq System, the amplified TCR beta libraries were sequenced as 87-base-pair reads. The source study handled its data this way. In a later analysis, some 80 million unique TCR beta chains were counted across the 500 to 700 repertoires, and roughly 11 million of these chains were shared by at least two donors. To remove PCR and sequencing errors, raw reads were error-corrected and collapsed into unique sequences using a nearest-neighbor algorithm that merged closely related sequences. Alignment of CDR3 sequences to IMGT reference sequences was used to assign V, D and J gene segments. Each retained sequence needed at least a six-nucleotide match to both a V gene segment and a J gene segment. Rearrangements were classified as productive when the CDR3 lacked stop codons and remained in frame with V and J, and all other rearrangements were classified as non-productive. CDR3 was defined by IMGT convention, running from the second conserved V-encoded cysteine to the conserved J-encoded phenylalanine. In an earlier analysis of approximately 500 of the donors, sequences lacking an unambiguous match to a single V gene segment were excluded. In an earlier analysis of roughly 500 of the donors, V segments were called functional above 56.7% productive rearrangements and were called segregating when the between-donor standard deviation exceeded 5%. A statistical classification framework was built to diagnose cytomegalovirus status from the catalog of TCR beta chain sequences. V and J gene assignment, in a later analysis, came from comparing TCR nucleotide sequences with IMGT/GENE-DB human TR gene sequences. The TCRdist pipeline was used in a later analysis to assign CDR3 sequences and most-parsimonious VDJ recombination scenarios. In a later analysis, each TCR beta chain was defined by its CDR3 amino acid sequence together with its V-gene family, and reads lacking a unique V-gene family were excluded. As a way to deal with suspected cross-contamination and a sequencing artifact, a later analysis dropped under 600 nucleotide sequences that were highly shared and had low generation probability. In a later analysis, a clonal expansion index for each public chain was calculated from normalized within-repertoire ranks of inferred template counts. Generation probabilities in a later analysis came from a VDJ recombination model fitted to out-of-frame rearrangements, and those results were checked against IGoR. Hypergeometric tests were used in a later analysis to score TCR-TCR, TCR-HLA and TCR-CMV co-occurrence, with a repertoire-size bias correction applied to the TCR pairs. False discovery rates were estimated in a later analysis by permuting HLA or CMV assignments 20 times. A later analysis grouped co-occurring TCRs with DBSCAN, adding TCRdist sequence similarity when clustering within HLA-allele-positive subsets. Repertoires with fewer than 30,000 or more than 120,000 public chains, plus five repertoires with anomalous nucleotide sharing, were excluded from co-occurrence clustering. Imported from immuneACCESS, the table was reduced by TCRdb to in-frame sequences with V and J called. These copies leave out some clones; in studies compared against another copy, an unresolved V gene accounts for under half, and the cause of the remainder is not known. That table is the source of V, J and clone size, and D and trimming were worked out from the DNA. Recorded for this sample are 140,000 to 150,000 clones; over 60% of them occurred a single time. Of the sample, 1.5% to 2% falls within the top ten clones.

This specimen comes from a study of cytomegalovirus exposure and HLA in healthy donors (dated 2017 in TCRdb). Notes on the research overall: In an earlier analysis of 550 to 750 of the donors, about 260 Gb of sequence data and 120 million or so unique TCR beta sequences from about 179 million T cells were reported. Approximately 310 gigabases of sequencing data and 70 million to 100 million unique TCR sequences made up an early release that covered approximately 650 HLA-typed donors. Among the 398 genotyped donors, approximately 76% belonged to the genetic ancestry cluster associated with self-reported Caucasian donors. The study aimed to test whether cataloging public T cell receptors could reveal signatures of past pathogen exposure. The study profiled the T cell repertoires of fewer than 850 subjects by immunosequencing and related them to cytomegalovirus serostatus. A separate validation cohort of roughly 120 different subjects was used in addition to the approximately 670-subject first cohort. The study combined high-throughput TCR immunosequencing, statistical association of individual TCRs with disease status, and machine learning to predict cytomegalovirus infection status. To study patterns of TCR occurrence, a later analysis re-analyzed previously published TCR beta repertoires from around 660 donors and added high-resolution HLA genotyping. The later analysis used no new phenotypic data to find candidate immune exposures, relying instead on TCR beta sequences and their occurrence across donors. An earlier analysis of several hundred of the donors applied high-throughput TCR beta sequencing to assess whether each TCR beta V gene segment acted as functional or pseudogenic. Alongside the repertoire data, information on donor age, sex, ethnicity and CMV serostatus was compiled. A later genetic analysis took genome-wide SNP genotypes for about 55% of the roughly 670 donors and used that subset as a discovery cohort. All discovery cohort repertoires had been generated on a single sequencing platform. Both class I and class II loci were covered by HLA typing, at four-digit resolution. The number of donors typed differed by locus, with roughly 629-640 for A, B, C, DRB1 and DQB1, around 500 for DQA1, about 610 for DPA1, and 472 for DPB1. A few DR-DQ haplotypes were treated as single units for association and clustering because of strong linkage in the cohort. On average, over 200,000 unique TCR beta nucleotide sequences were sequenced per donor among several hundred genotyped donors of the cohort, with 15% to 20% of those sequences being non-productive. Study-wide conclusions, independent of this receptor: In a later analysis, several top co-occurrence clusters were reported to appear linked to parvovirus B19, influenza, CMV and Epstein-Barr virus. Because counts were too low, seventeen rarely observed V segments, including chromosome 9 orphons, were left out of the earlier analysis of roughly 600 of the donors. A cluster of highly shared sequence variants was judged likely to represent a technical artifact of the sequencing pipeline. A later genetic analysis reported fewer N-insertions in productive TCRs among donors in an Asian-associated ancestry cluster than the 666-donor mean. Specific HLA alleles were associated with some 15,000 TCR beta sequences at a false discovery rate of 0.05 in a later analysis. For the cohort, immune exposure information was limited to CMV serostatus. Roughly uniform sequencing depth across donors was assumed in presence/absence analyses, although this assumption may not hold. In a later analysis, most CMV-associated TCR beta chains were found to appear HLA-restricted, with HLA associations seemingly driven largely by CMV exposure. A further reported finding was that TCR beta sequences accurately predicted the HLA-A and HLA-B alleles for most subjects in the first cohort. Strong co-occurrence of HLA alleles, especially DR and DQ, made assigning TCR associations to individual alleles difficult. In vitro tests confirmed that a few of the cytomegalovirus-associated TCR beta chains recognize cytomegalovirus antigens. HLA typing was unavailable for some donors at each locus, so association tests used only the typed subset. In an earlier analysis of over 550 of the donors, most TCR beta V segments were observed in productive rearrangements about 90% or about 30% of the time, broadly matching IMGT annotations. In a later analysis, the rate of TCR association differed among HLA loci, with DRB1 alleles having the most associated TCRs and HLA-C alleles having the fewest. This cohort had only TCR beta chains sequenced, and the lack of alpha or paired-chain data limited which features could be detected. In the study, 150 to 200 TCR beta chains were listed as associated with cytomegalovirus. The classifier was reported to diagnose cytomegalovirus status with high specificity and sensitivity in both the original cohort and the validation cohort. While some public TCRs were present in many individuals, most TCR sequences turned up only very rarely across donors. According to the authors, the approach could potentially be generalized to other disease states and immunological phenotypes. Linkage disequilibrium might explain the correlated functional status among segregating V segments, but an unknown experimental factor could not be ruled out. Some IMGT-functional V segments, including TRBV6-2 and TRBV6-3, could not be told apart with the 87-base-pair reads, so those segments were excluded. In a later analysis, HLA-associated TCR beta chains showed more clonal expansion and lower generation probabilities than non-associated chains that were equally common. V-gene and J-gene trimming of TCR beta chains was associated with a missense DCLRE1C variant in a later genetic analysis, and the association was replicated in an independent cohort.

In total, around 600 healthy bone marrow donors made up the cohort. Cohort members were all nominally healthy when sampled, although unrecorded immune exposures were likely present. The donor was CMV seronegative and was included in the group of a few hundred seronegative cohort members. Each donor provided a peripheral blood sample, and peripheral blood mononuclear cells were used for TCR beta sequencing. The Qiagen DNeasy Blood Extraction Kit was used to extract genomic DNA from the blood cell samples. Sequences MNHEY (CDR1) and SVGAGI (CDR2) are obtained from the germline V gene. The CDR3 sequence holds 16 residues, the cysteine and phenylalanine included. Here the CDR3 DNA is all that survives: 48 bases in frame from base 1. V loses 4 bases at its end and J loses 4 bases; junction bases beyond the gene matches: 7.

The sequenced sample consisted of PBMCs. The rearranged chain carries TRBV6-5 and TRBJ1-3, with 10 bases aligning to TRBD1. The sequence derives from a woman between 35 and 50 years old in good health and CMV-seronegative. The CDR3 region reads CASSSLTGGFGNTIYF. Read as DNA, the sequence is TGTGCCAGCAGTTCCCTGACAGGGGGCTTCGGAAACACCATATATTTT.